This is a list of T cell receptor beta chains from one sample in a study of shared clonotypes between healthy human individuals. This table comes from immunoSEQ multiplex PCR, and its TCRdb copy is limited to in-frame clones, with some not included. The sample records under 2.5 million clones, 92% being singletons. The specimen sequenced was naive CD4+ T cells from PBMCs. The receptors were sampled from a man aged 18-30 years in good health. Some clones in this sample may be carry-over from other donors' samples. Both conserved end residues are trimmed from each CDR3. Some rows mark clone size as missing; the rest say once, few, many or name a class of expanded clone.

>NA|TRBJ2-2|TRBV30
AWSVEPGQLNTGELF
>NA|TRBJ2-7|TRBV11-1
ASSLRGASGGYEQY
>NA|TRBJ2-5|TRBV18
ASSLNQQGQETQY
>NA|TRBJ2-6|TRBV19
ASKERNPSGANVLT
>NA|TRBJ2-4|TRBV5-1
ASSLQSTAAKNIQY
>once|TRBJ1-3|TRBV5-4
ASSFGGRVSGNTIY
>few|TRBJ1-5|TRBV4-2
ASSRGVGQPQH
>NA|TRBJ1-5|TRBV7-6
ASSLDTGNQPQH
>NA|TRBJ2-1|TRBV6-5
ASQPGLAGYNEQF
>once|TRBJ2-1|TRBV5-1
ASTSITGTNEQF
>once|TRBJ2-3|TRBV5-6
ASSLTTGSTTDTQY
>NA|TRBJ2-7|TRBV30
AWSLSSGSNEQY
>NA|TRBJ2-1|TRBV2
ASSENSYNEQF
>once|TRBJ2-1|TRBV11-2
ASSSQGYEQF
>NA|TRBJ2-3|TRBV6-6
ASSYGRASADTQY
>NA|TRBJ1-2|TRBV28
ASSGTGGAYGYT
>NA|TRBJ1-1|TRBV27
ASSLRQNTEAF
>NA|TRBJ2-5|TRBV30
AWSWGFGLQETQY
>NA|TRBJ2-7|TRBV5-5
ASSRDWSSYEQY
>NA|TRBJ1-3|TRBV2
ASSAEGASSGNTIY
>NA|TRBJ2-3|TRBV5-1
ASSFGQDTDTQY
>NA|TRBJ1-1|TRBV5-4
ASSRGQGPLWDTEAF
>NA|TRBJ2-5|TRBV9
ASTSRGEAKETQY
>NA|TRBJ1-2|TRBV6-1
ASSEARGVGYGYT
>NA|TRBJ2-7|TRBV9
ASSVLADSYEQY
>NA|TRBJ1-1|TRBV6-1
ASSEARGWTEAF
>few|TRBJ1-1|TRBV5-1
ASSQQGSTEAF
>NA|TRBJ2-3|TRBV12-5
ASGSDRTGRDTDTQY
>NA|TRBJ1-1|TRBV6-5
ASSYLQGVGEAF
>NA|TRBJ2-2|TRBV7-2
ASSLVGTAGNTGELF
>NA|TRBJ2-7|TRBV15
ATSRRQGPKSYEQY
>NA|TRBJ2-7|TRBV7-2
ASSSQGLAYEQY
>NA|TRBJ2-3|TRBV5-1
ASSLVQGIGTDTQY
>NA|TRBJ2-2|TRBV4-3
ASSPGQGKTGELF
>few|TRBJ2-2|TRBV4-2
ASSQAGTANTGELF
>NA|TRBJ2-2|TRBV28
ASEGGRQNTGELF
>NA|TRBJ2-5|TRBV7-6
ASSLVGTPLKETQY
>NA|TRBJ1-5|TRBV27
ASKLGWGNQPQH
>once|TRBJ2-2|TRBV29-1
SVGGLARGELF